Listed below are T cell receptor beta chains from one sample, sequenced in a study of cytomegalovirus exposure and HLA in healthy donors. Repertoires were generated with immunoSEQ multiplex PCR, while TCRdb's copy carries only in-frame clones and drops some. The sample includes around 160,000 clones, roughly 79% of them seen just once. Sample: PBMCs. The receptor source for this set is a man aged 45-65 years in good health and CMV-seropositive. Each CDR3 is given without its conserved first and last residue.

V: TRBV4-2; J: TRBJ1-6; CDR3: ASSQERGVRNSPLH
V: TRBV5-1; J: TRBJ2-1; CDR3: ASSRLAGGHNEQF
V: TRBV7-9; J: TRBJ2-5; CDR3: ASSSKGDRQETQY
V: TRBV6-4; J: TRBJ2-1; CDR3: ASSPGTGGYNEQF
V: TRBV6-6; J: TRBJ2-2; CDR3: ASGGRNTGELF
V: TRBV18; J: TRBJ2-7; CDR3: ASSQGQWREQY
V: TRBV7-6; J: TRBJ1-6; CDR3: ASTQGGSPLH
V: TRBV5-6; J: TRBJ2-1; CDR3: ASSLRAVMSSYNEQF
V: TRBV5-1; J: TRBJ1-1; CDR3: ASSKGQGPEAF
V: TRBV9; J: TRBJ2-5; CDR3: ASSVLAGGQETQY
V: TRBV11-2; J: TRBJ2-4; CDR3: ASSLRQAEGIQY
V: TRBV19; J: TRBJ2-3; CDR3: ASSIGQTSTDTQY
V: TRBV4-3; J: TRBJ1-5; CDR3: ASSQDPYGEQPQH
V: TRBV28; J: TRBJ1-5; CDR3: ASRPGTGGNQPQH
V: TRBV27; J: TRBJ1-4; CDR3: ASSLRATNEKLF
V: TRBV11-2; J: TRBJ2-7; CDR3: ASSPWGGAKDEQY
V: TRBV5-7; J: TRBJ1-6; CDR3: ASSSDRANSPLH
V: TRBV7-9; J: TRBJ2-1; CDR3: ASSPETGLAGTYNEQF
V: TRBV11-3; J: TRBJ2-1; CDR3: ASSSSQLGGGYNEQF
V: TRBV2; J: TRBJ1-5; CDR3: ASSDSLRDSRNSNQPQH
V: TRBV27; J: TRBJ2-1; CDR3: ASSLGGLAGVNEQF
V: TRBV2; J: TRBJ2-5; CDR3: ASSQVAGGPFPETQY
V: TRBV30; J: TRBJ1-6; CDR3: AWKRETVNSPLH
V: TRBV9; J: TRBJ1-1; CDR3: ASSASSILTEAF
V: TRBV10-1; J: TRBJ1-1; CDR3: ASSLTGGGRNTEAF
V: TRBV28; J: TRBJ2-1; CDR3: ASSFSLLAGPYNEQF
V: TRBV19; J: TRBJ1-2; CDR3: ASSRGGYT
V: TRBV5-6; J: TRBJ2-6; CDR3: ASSLFQTAGANVLT
V: TRBV27; J: TRBJ1-2; CDR3: ASSSSTGSGYGYT
V: TRBV4-1; J: NA; CDR3: ASSQGRTNYEQY
V: TRBV7-9; J: TRBJ1-1; CDR3: ASSTNTEAF
V: TRBV13; J: TRBJ1-5; CDR3: ASSSNRGSQPQH
V: TRBV5-1; J: TRBJ1-1; CDR3: ASSGGTAPKRNTEAF
V: TRBV7-9; J: TRBJ1-3; CDR3: ASSLEQGNTIY
V: TRBV5-6; J: TRBJ2-1; CDR3: ASSLNSGVGGNEQF
V: TRBV13; J: TRBJ1-4; CDR3: ASTLGTGSNEKLF
V: TRBV4-3; J: TRBJ1-2; CDR3: ASSQDRGGRAYGYT
V: TRBV10-3; J: TRBJ1-1; CDR3: ATATPGQGFDTEAF
V: TRBV6-1; J: TRBJ2-2; CDR3: ASSEQVTGELF
V: TRBV7-3; J: TRBJ1-3; CDR3: ASSKDRGNGNTIY
V: TRBV5-1; J: TRBJ1-2; CDR3: ASSWDRILYGYT
V: TRBV11-2; J: TRBJ2-1; CDR3: ASSSNSGGNEQF